This T cell receptor beta chain was found in a study of T cells in Graves' hyperthyroidism and ophthalmopathy (dated by TCRdb to the late 2010s). General notes on the study: Peripheral blood was collected at initial diagnosis, before any treatment. A discovery cohort of about a hundred patients, about 40 with Graves' ophthalmopathy and approximately 55 with stable Graves' hyperthyroidism, was used to find distinguishing TCR V-J signatures. An independent validation cohort of fewer than 20 hyperthyroidism patients and 15 or so patients who later progressed to ophthalmopathy tested prospective prediction of ophthalmopathy. The 100 or so discovery patients were randomly split 7:3 into training and test sets. Thyroid tissue and blood T-cell repertoires from about six Graves' hyperthyroidism patients were also compared in the study. Once sampling was done, hyperthyroidism patients were given methimazole at a starting dose of 30 mg daily, whereas ophthalmopathy patients were given high-dose intravenous methylprednisolone. According to the paper, TCR Vbeta CDR3 sequencing was carried out on about 140 peripheral blood samples, which came from 40 to 45 ophthalmopathy, around 74 hyperthyroidism and roughly 17 progressor patients.

Points the paper makes about the study in general: A model built on a 13 V-J signature distinguished ophthalmopathy from stable hyperthyroidism, reaching around 87% sensitivity and about 81% specificity in cross-validation and 80%/75% in testing. In validation, the model predicted progression to ophthalmopathy with approximately 69% sensitivity and approximately 72% specificity, a median of roughly seven months before onset. No statistical method was used to fix the sample size in advance, and group allocation was not hidden from the investigators. Most expanded thyroid clonotypes (frequency above 0.001) were also detected in blood, suggesting blood repertoires may reflect thyroid immune responses.

The TCR beta CDR3 regions were amplified from the RNA transcripts. The first round of RT-PCR for the TCR CDR3 was performed with the HTBI primer set and the Qiagen OneStep RT-PCR kit. A second multiplex PCR round built the libraries, followed by size selection and purification. Sequencing of the libraries was done on an Illumina HiSeq2000 using paired-end 100 bp reads. Regarding the original processing steps: SOAPnuke was used to process the raw data, throwing out any read that contained adapters or uncalled bases, had a mean Phred below 15, or lacked an exact constant-primer or identifier match. High-quality paired reads were merged with COPE v1.2.5, and unique nucleotide sequences were defined as clonotypes. MiTCR v1.1 was used to align the clonotypes against IMGT TRBV, TRBD and TRBJ reference segments. Analysis was restricted to V-J combinations with a frequency above 0.0001, which covered about 99% of repertoires. A TCS score was defined as the ratio between F50 (clonal expansion) and ExV (chaos), using BLOSUM62-based TCRdist between CDR3 peptides within each V-J. Welch's t-statistics and random forest reduced just over 500 V-J features to roughly 13, which were used in a naive Bayes classifier (R e1071). The raw public data were reprocessed by TCRdb itself: fastp quality trimming at Q25, MiXCR clonotype calling, in-frame beta chains only. Each entry is one CDR3 protein sequence, shown with its most common DNA and genes. V and J calls and clone size were set by TCRdb, not the authors. Here the sample has more than 500,000 distinct CDR3 sequences; 15% to 20% occur a single time. Approximately 3.8% of the sample is in the top ten clones.

Graves' hyperthyroidism was defined as stable when no progression to ophthalmopathy occurred over 18 months of follow-up. The hyperthyroidism patients were between 18 and 65 years old and newly diagnosed, with a disease duration of less than 2 months. Exclusion was applied to patients with uncontrolled infections, other autoimmune diseases, pregnancy or lactation. Diagnoses relied on clinical symptoms, serum thyroxine and TRAb, thyroid ultrasound and orbital computed tomography. PBMCs were isolated from 10 ml of fresh peripheral blood by Ficoll-Paque density gradient centrifugation. Trizol reagent was used to extract total RNA, and RNA quality was then checked on an Agilent 2100 Bioanalyzer. The V end gives up 4 bases and the J end 2 bases, leaving 11 bases in the junction not matched to a gene. The CDR3 goes from the cysteine to the phenylalanine over 16 residues. The entry retains the CDR3 DNA only, 48 bases that are in frame from base 1. Via the germline V gene, CDR1 is SGHTA and CDR2 FQGNSA.

This clonotype is a singleton in its sample. Which antigen it targets is not known. A much larger clone differs by one base, so this may be a read error. Specimen: blood. The rearrangement combines TRBV7-2 with TRBJ2-7, with 7 bases aligning to TRBD2. This clonotype was obtained from a woman aged 25 to 45 with Graves' hyperthyroidism. This receptor has the CDR3 CASSSRVGGSPYEQYF. The DNA is TGTGCCAGCAGCTCTCGGGTGGGCGGGAGCCCCTACGAGCAGTACTTC.